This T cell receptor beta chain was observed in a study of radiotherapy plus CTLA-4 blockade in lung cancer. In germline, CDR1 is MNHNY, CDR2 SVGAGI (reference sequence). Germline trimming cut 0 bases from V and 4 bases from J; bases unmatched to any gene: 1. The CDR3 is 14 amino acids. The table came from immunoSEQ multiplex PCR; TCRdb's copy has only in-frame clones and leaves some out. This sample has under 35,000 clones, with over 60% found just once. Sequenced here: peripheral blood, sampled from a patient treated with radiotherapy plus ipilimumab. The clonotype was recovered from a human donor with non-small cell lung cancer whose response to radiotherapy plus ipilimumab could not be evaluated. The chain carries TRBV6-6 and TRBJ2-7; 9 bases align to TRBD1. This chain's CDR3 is CASSYSTGGYEQYF. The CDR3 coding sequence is TGTGCCAGCAGTTACTCGACAGGGGGTTACGAGCAGTACTTC.